This T cell receptor (beta chain) originates from a study of shared clonotypes between healthy human individuals. Study donors comprised healthy, HIV-negative adults devoid of recent acute infection or vaccination. Donors, without exception, were Caucasian adults residing in Nashville, Tennessee. Each subset's genomic DNA was split evenly across several immunoSEQ plates. Unsorted PBMC samples were amplified in replicate PCRs containing roughly 300 ng DNA, tens of thousands of T cell genomes. The protocol was immunoSEQ multiplex PCR, while the TCRdb copy is restricted to in-frame clones and leaves out a portion. The table records roughly 500,000 clones, roughly 80% of them present only once. As to this clone: Other DNA sequences from this sample encode an identical CDR3 as well.

Germline CDR1 SQVTM, CDR2 ANQGSEA. V was cut by 4 bases and J by 3 bases, with 3 bases left in between. The CDR3 sequence is 10 residues long. V and J are TRBV29-1 and TRBJ2-5; D is uncertain. Sequencing input: PBMCs. The TCR was taken from a woman aged 40 to 50 in good health. Some clones in this sample may be carry-over from other donors' samples. The CDR3 DNA sequence: TGCAGCGTTGGAGAAGAGACCCAGTACTTC. It codes for CSVGEETQYF.